Presented here are 32 T cell receptor beta chains from one specimen sequenced in a study of breast tumors, draining lymph nodes, adjacent tissues. TCRdb used MiXCR to reprocess the multiplex PCR reads, holding one entry per CDR3 protein. The data hold 33,000 or so distinct CDR3 sequences, with roughly 63% observed a single time. The material sequenced was breast tumor tissue. These receptors all stem from a female donor with breast cancer. Some clones in this sample may be carry-over from other donors' samples.

This clonotype occurred a few times. The gene calls are TRBV20-1 and TRBJ1-2, with TRBD1 identical over 8 bases. J gave up 6 bases and V 7 bases, and 7 bases lay outside the gene matches. Germline lookup yields CDR1 DFQATT and CDR2 SNEGSKA (reference sequence). The CDR3 loop spans 12 amino acids. CDR3 sequence: CSVLTGDDGYTF. The CDR3 DNA is TGCAGTGTCTTGACAGGGGACGATGGCTACACCTTC.

This clonotype appeared a single time. This chain links TRBV20-1 with TRBJ2-1; 10 nucleotides agree with TRBD2. Trimming at V came to 6 bases and at J to 4 bases, leaving 6 bases not matched to a gene. The CDR3 extends over 14 amino acids. The V gene's germline CDR1 is DFQATT and CDR2 SNEGSKA (reference sequence). The CDR3 loop is CSAPTSGVYNEQFF. The CDR3 DNA reads as TGCAGTGCCCCCACTAGCGGGGTTTACAATGAGCAGTTCTTC.

This clonotype appeared many times. DNA of the CDR3: TGTGCCAGCAGTTACCCCCACGACAGTCGGGACACCATCATGCTGAGCCAAGAGACCCAGTACTTC. The encoded protein is CASSYPHDSRDTIMLSQETQYF. The chain has TRBV6-2 or TRBV6-3 and TRBJ2-5; tentatively, D is TRBD1 (6 bases). The CDR3 extends over 22 amino acids. Germline loops: CDR1 MNHEY, CDR2 SVGEGT. V dropped 2 bases and J dropped 1 base, with 32 bases sitting between them.

The chain recombines TRBV20-1 with TRBJ1-4; 7 bases are a match to TRBD1. CDR1 and CDR2 from the germline V gene are DFQATT and SNEGSKA (reference sequence). This CDR3 comprises 11 residues. The V segment lost 3 bases and the J segment 14 bases; nucleotides outside the gene matches: 6. CDR3 amino acids: CSASAGTVLFF. In nucleotides, the CDR3 is TGCAGTGCTAGCGCCGGGACAGTTCTGTTTTTT.

Concerning this clonotype itself: Mismatch with germline at one junction end may stem from a read error. This sequence joins TRBV12-3 or TRBV12-4 and TRBJ1-1; D ambiguous. This CDR3 has 13 residues. CDR3 amino acids: CASSLGQNTKAFF. Written as DNA, the CDR3 is TGTGCCAGTAGTTTAGGGCAGAACACTAAAGCTTTCTTT.

V gene TRBV6-2 or TRBV6-3 combines with J gene TRBJ1-6; D unresolved. The germline V gene encodes CDR1 MNHEY and CDR2 SVGEGT. Trimming cost V 6 bases and J 9 bases, with 9 bases left between them. This CDR3 spans 12 amino acids. CDR3 amino acids: CASRTMSSPLHF. Written as DNA, the CDR3 is TGTGCCAGCAGAACAATGAGTTCACCCCTCCACTTT.

This clonotype has just one count. The chain uses TRBV10-3 and TRBJ2-7; D is possibly TRBD1 (5 bases). The germline V gene encodes CDR1 ENHRY and CDR2 SYGVKD. The CDR3 consists of 12 residues. Trimming left V 6 bases short and J 4 bases short, with 10 bases between. The CDR3 is CAISPGKYEQYF. The CDR3 nucleotides read TGTGCCATCAGCCCAGGGAAGTACGAGCAGTACTTC.

As to this clonotype: Because the CDR3's place on the DNA is in doubt, the DNA is left out and the CDR3 is given as listed by TCRdb. J is TRBJ2-7 and V is TRBV5-1; the table assigns TRBD1, which was not confirmed against the DNA. Termini included, the CDR3 measures 19 amino acids. Germline CDR1 is SGHRS and CDR2 is YFSETQ. This chain's CDR3 is CASSFYICSASPQGYEQYF.

This clonotype is a singleton in its sample. This chain links TRBV7-9 with TRBJ1-5; TRBD1 matches 8 bases. CDR1 and CDR2 (germline): SEHNR, FQNEAQ (reference sequence). The V segment lost 1 base and the J segment 1 base; nucleotides outside the gene matches: 0. This CDR3 has 15 amino acids. The CDR3: CASSLGTGSNQPQHF. The CDR3 nucleotides are TGTGCCAGCAGCTTAGGGACAGGGAGCAATCAGCCCCAGCATTTT.

This clonotype was picked up one time. At one boundary the junction diverges from the germline segment, which might be a read error. This sequence joins TRBV7-2 and TRBJ2-7, with 8 bases matching TRBD1. The CDR3 has 16 residues. Germline V lookup: CDR1 SGHTA, CDR2 FQGNSA. CDR3 in DNA: TGTGCCAGCGGCTTACAGGGGGGCAGGGGGAGCTACGAGCAGTACTTC. It specifies CASGLQGGRGSYEQYF. The whole variable domain, remainder taken from reference TRBV7-2 and TRBJ2-7, is GAGVSQSPSNKVTEKGKDVELRCDPISGHTALYWYRQSLGQGLEFLIYFQGNSAPDKSGLPSDRFSAERTGGSVSTLTIQRTQQEDSAVYLCASGLQGGRGSYEQYFGPGTRLTVT.

This clonotype rates as medium-sized. The V and J genes are TRBV20-1 and TRBJ1-2; 9 nucleotides align to TRBD1. V shed 3 bases, J shed 2 bases, and the junction held 4 bases outside the gene matches. This CDR3 has 14 amino acids. CDR1 DFQATT and CDR2 SNEGSKA come from the germline V gene (reference sequence). Here the CDR3 reads CSASPTGGNYGYTF. The CDR3 DNA reads as TGCAGTGCTAGCCCTACAGGGGGCAACTATGGCTACACCTTC.

This clonotype was seen a handful of times. This rearrangement joins TRBV5-1 to TRBJ2-7, with D possibly TRBD2 on 5 matching bases. The ends were cut back, 1 base at V and 5 bases at J, with 16 bases in the middle. Per germline, CDR1 SGHRS and CDR2 YFSETQ. This CDR3 is 15 amino acids long. The CDR3 coding sequence is TGCGCCAGCAGCTTGAACGGGATAGTCGCCCACGAGCAGTACTTC. As protein: CASSLNGIVAHEQYF.

This clonotype appeared a few times. The rearrangement joins TRBV2 to TRBJ2-1; D may correspond to TRBD1 or TRBD2 (5 bases each). The V end was cut by 6 bases, the J end by 3 bases, with 9 bases between. The CDR3 is made up of 13 amino acids. CDR1 and CDR2 from the germline V gene are SNHLY and FYNNEI. CDR3: CASRGDGYNEQFF. In nucleotides, the CDR3 is TGTGCCAGCAGGGGGGACGGCTACAATGAGCAGTTCTTC.

This clonotype was detected ten times or more. The chain couples TRBV7-9 to TRBJ2-2; no firm D call. The V end lost 5 bases, the J end lost 2 bases, and 9 bases lay between the germline ends. There are 14 residues in the CDR3. Germline V gene sequence: CDR1 SEHNR, CDR2 FQNEAQ (reference sequence). In nucleotides, the CDR3 is TGTGCCAGCAGCGCGACCGAAAACACCGGGGAGCTGTTTTTT. It yields the protein CASSATENTGELFF.

This clonotype came up many times. The V call is TRBV6-6, the J call TRBJ1-5; 7 bases agree with TRBD1. V trimming: 6 bases; J trimming: 7 bases; junction bases outside the gene matches: 9. CDR1 is MNHNY, CDR2 SVGAGI, per germline (reference sequence). The CDR3 contains 14 residues. The CDR3 here is CASSFTGARQPQHF. As DNA, the CDR3 is TGTGCCAGCAGCTTCACAGGGGCTCGACAGCCCCAGCATTTT.

This clonotype occurred many times. The chain combines TRBV15 with TRBJ2-1; no reliable D call. Germline V gene data show CDR1 as LNHNV and CDR2 as YYDKDF (reference sequence). The CDR3 has 14 amino acids. With 0 bases removed from V and 8 bases from J, the gap between germline ends came to 11 bases. CDR3 nucleotides: TGTGCCACCAGCAGAGATCGAGTAGTCGATGAGCAGTTCTTC. Translation: CATSRDRVVDEQFF.

V and J are TRBV4-2 and TRBJ2-7; D gene ambiguous. The CDR3 contains 15 residues. The V and J ends lost 1 base and 0 bases respectively, with 10 bases between them. Looked up from germline, CDR1 is LGHNA and CDR2 is YNFKEQ. The CDR3, as DNA: TGTGCCAGCAGCCAAGTAGCTGGAAGCTCCTACGAGCAGTACTTC. This gives the protein CASSQVAGSSYEQYF.

This clonotype was seen repeatedly, ten times or more. The rearrangement joins TRBV19 to TRBJ1-5, with 7 positions matching TRBD1. The CDR3 spans 16 residues. V was pared by 5 bases and J by 0 bases, with 7 bases of the junction left unmatched. CDR1 and CDR2 from the germline V gene are LNHDA and SQIVND (reference sequence). As DNA, the CDR3 is TGTGCCAGTAGTCACGGACAGGCCTATAGCAATCAGCCCCAGCATTTT. This sequence encodes CASSHGQAYSNQPQHF.

This clonotype came up a few times. The chain is built from TRBV7-2 and TRBJ2-3; D remains unclear. The CDR3 is 13 amino acids. Germline loops: CDR1 SGHTA, CDR2 FQGNSA. V lost 5 bases, J lost 0 bases, and 6 bases lay in between. CDR3 loop: CASSGPSTDTQYF. CDR3 coding DNA: TGTGCCAGCAGCGGTCCTAGCACAGATACGCAGTATTTT.

Turning to this clonotype: Being one base from a much bigger clone, this may be a read error. This chain joins TRBV3-1 and TRBJ2-3; TRBD2 agrees at 8 bases. The length of the CDR3 is 14 residues. CDR1 is LGHDT and CDR2 is YNNKEL in the germline V gene (reference sequence). The CDR3 region has the DNA TGTCCCAGCGGCCGGGGGGGTAACACAGATACGCAGTATTTT. Translating it yields CPSGRGGNTDTQYF.

J is TRBJ1-4 and V is TRBV7-9, with TRBD1 matching 9 bases. V shed 6 bases and J 4 bases; nucleotides not matched to a gene: 3. The CDR3 has 14 residues. Germline lookup yields CDR1 SEHNR and CDR2 FQNEAQ (reference sequence). CDR3 in amino acids: CASSQGQGNEKLFF. The CDR3 nucleotides read TGTGCCAGCAGTCAGGGACAGGGTAATGAAAAACTGTTTTTT.

This clonotype was picked up one time. This chain uses TRBV20-1 with TRBJ2-1, with 10 bases that match TRBD2. Per germline, CDR1 DFQATT and CDR2 SNEGSKA (reference sequence). The CDR3 has 15 amino acids. V gave up 3 bases and J gave up 7 bases; unmatched junction bases: 9. In nucleotides, the CDR3 is TGCAGTGCTAGGGGAGCGGGAGGGCCCCGGAATGAGCAGTTCTTC. Protein: CSARGAGGPRNEQFF.

V usage is TRBV9 and J usage is TRBJ2-7; 14 bases map to TRBD2. V was clipped by 4 bases and J by 6 bases; unmatched bases: 6. Germline CDR1 reads SGDLS; CDR2 reads YYNGEE. The CDR3 covers 15 residues. DNA of the CDR3: TGTGCCAGCAGCCCGACTAGCGGGAGGGGGGGCGAGCAGTACTTC. Translation: CASSPTSGRGGEQYF. Supplemented by reference TRBV9 and TRBJ2-7, the full variable domain reads DSGVTQTPKHLITATGQRVTLRCSPRSGDLSVYWYQQSLDQGLQFLIQYYNGEERAKGNILERFSAQQFPDLHSELNLSSLELGDSALYFCASSPTSGRGGEQYFGPGTRLTVT.

Concerning this clonotype: In this CDR3 the conserved last residue, phenylalanine or tryptophan, is missing, so a read error is likely. V is TRBV19 and J is TRBJ1-6; D unclear. Trimming pared 3 bases from V and 0 bases from J, leaving 12 bases between. In germline, CDR1 is LNHDA, CDR2 SQIVND (reference sequence). The CDR3 extends over 17 amino acids. The CDR3 here is CASSIIDGSSYNSPLHL. As DNA, the CDR3 is TGTGCCAGTAGTATCATTGACGGGAGCTCCTATAATTCACCCCTCCACCTT.

In this sample, this clonotype turned up a few times. This chain connects TRBV6-2 or TRBV6-3 to TRBJ1-5; no clear D gene. CDR1 and CDR2 (germline): MNHEY, SVGEGT. The CDR3 loop spans 14 amino acids. V gave up 10 bases and J gave up 3 bases, with 16 bases separating them. The CDR3 nucleotides are TGTGCCACCCAAGCGAGGGAGGCCAATCAGCCCCAGCATTTT. This encodes CATQAREANQPQHF.

The rearrangement joins TRBV19 to TRBJ1-4; D is unresolved. Germline CDR1 LNHDA, CDR2 SQIVND (reference sequence). CDR3 size: 12 residues. The V end lost 6 bases, the J end lost 5 bases, and 7 bases lay between the germline ends. CDR3: CASSRKNEKLFF. CDR3 DNA: TGTGCCAGTAGCAGGAAGAATGAAAAACTGTTTTTT.

This clonotype was observed many times. The V and J genes are TRBV5-5 and TRBJ1-6, with D tentatively TRBD1 (6 bases). V was trimmed by 4 bases and J by 7 bases, leaving 21 bases between them. CDR3 size: 17 residues. Per germline, CDR1 SGHKS and CDR2 YYEKEE (reference sequence). The CDR3 here is CASSQQVGAGRNSPLHF. The CDR3 nucleotides read TGTGCCAGCAGCCAGCAAGTGGGGGCAGGGAGAAATTCACCCCTCCACTTT.

This clonotype occurred many times. A much larger clone lies one base from this, so it may be a read error. The rearrangement uses TRBV5-1 and TRBJ2-3; 11 nucleotides line up with TRBD2. Looked up from germline, CDR1 is SGHRS and CDR2 is YFSETQ. The CDR3 length is 14 residues. Here the CDR3 DNA reads TGCGCCAGTAGCGGGGGGGCTAGCACAGATGCGCAGTATTTT. Translation: CASSGGASTDAQYF. Full variable domain (outside the CDR3, taken from reference TRBV5-1 and TRBJ2-3): KAGVTQTPRYLIKTRGQQVTLSCSPISGHRSVSWYQQTPGQGLQFLFEYFSETQRNKGNFPGRFSGRQFSNSRSEMNVSTLELGDSALYLCASSGGASTDAQYFGPGTRLTVL.

V and J are TRBV3-2 and TRBJ1-2; TRBD1 is the table's D call, not checked against the DNA. TRBV3-2 is described as a pseudogene. This CDR3 is built from 15 residues. The CDR3 loop is CASSRSGQGDYGYTF. The CDR3 nucleotides read TGCGCCAGCAGCCGCTCGGGACAGGGGGACTATGGCTACACCTTC.

In its sample, this clonotype was seen many times. The chain couples TRBV27 to TRBJ1-2, with TRBD1 as a possible D gene (5 bases). V gave up 6 bases and J gave up 8 bases, with 19 bases separating them. This CDR3 is 14 amino acids long. CDR1 is MNHEY, CDR2 SMNVEV, per germline (reference sequence). The CDR3 nucleotides read TGTGCCAGCAGACTCCTTGAGGGGAGCATAGGCTACACCTTC. Translating gives CASRLLEGSIGYTF.

The V call is TRBV12-3 or TRBV12-4, the J call TRBJ2-3; no firm D call. This CDR3 comprises 13 residues. V dropped 6 bases and J dropped 1 base, with 8 bases sitting between them. CDR3 coding DNA: TGTGCCAGCAGGGCGCTCGGCACAGATACGCAGTATTTT. Residues: CASRALGTDTQYF.

This clonotype was picked up one time. The gene calls are TRBV20-1 and TRBJ1-2; tentatively, D is TRBD1 (6 bases). This CDR3 contains 14 residues. CDR1 DFQATT and CDR2 SNEGSKA come from the germline V gene (reference sequence). The V end lost 8 bases, the J end lost 4 bases, and 20 bases lay between the germline ends. CDR3 sequence (DNA): TGCAGTCCTATAGGGCAGGGGATTGTCTATGGCTACACCTTC. Translated: CSPIGQGIVYGYTF.